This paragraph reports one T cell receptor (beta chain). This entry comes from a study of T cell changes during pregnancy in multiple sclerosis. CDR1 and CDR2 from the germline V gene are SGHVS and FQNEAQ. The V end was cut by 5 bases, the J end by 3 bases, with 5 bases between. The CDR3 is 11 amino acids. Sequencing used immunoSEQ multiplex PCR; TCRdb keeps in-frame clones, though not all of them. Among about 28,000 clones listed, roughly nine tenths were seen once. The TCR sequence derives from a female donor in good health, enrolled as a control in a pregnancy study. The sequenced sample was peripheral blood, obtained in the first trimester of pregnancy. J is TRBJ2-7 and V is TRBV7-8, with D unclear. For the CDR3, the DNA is TGTGCCAGCAGCGCGTTCTACGAGCAGTACTTC. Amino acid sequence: CASSAFYEQYF.